This T cell receptor beta chain was found in a study of cytomegalovirus exposure and HLA in healthy donors. Background on the study: Drawn from HLA-typed donors, 83 million or so unique TCRs were held in an early data release. Findings and limits, study-wide: The sole available immune exposure information was CMV serostatus. Some V segments could not be told apart, so they were left out, TRBV6-2 and TRBV6-3 among them. Cytomegalovirus association was listed for 164 TCR beta chains.

The PCR contained 60 Vbeta and 13 Jbeta primers. Measured with immunoSEQ multiplex PCR; TCRdb has only the in-frame clones, and not every one. This sample has approximately 120,000 clones, with roughly 85% found just once. With regard to this clone: Its antigen is unknown.

Losses at the gene ends were 2 bases for V and 1 base for J; bases not matched to a gene: 8. The CDR3 spans 16 residues. CDR1 and CDR2 from the germline V gene are SGHRS and YFSETQ. The V and J genes are TRBV5-1 and TRBJ1-1; 7 bases agree with TRBD1. The receptor's source is a woman aged 40-49 years in good health and CMV-seropositive. The sample consisted of PBMCs. CDR3 sequence reads: CASSFSFNRGNTEAFF. In nucleotides, the CDR3 is TGCGCCAGCAGCTTCTCCTTTAACAGGGGGAACACTGAAGCTTTCTTT.